Following are 27 T cell receptor beta chains from one sample sequenced in a study of CD8+ T cells in alopecia areata. Extraction of RNA preceded its reverse transcription into cDNA, which served as the sequencing template. Sequencing was performed with immunoSEQ multiplex PCR; in TCRdb, only in-frame clones are kept and a portion is missing. Here the sample spans about 42,000 clones, 92% being singletons. Treatment described: oral pan-JAK inhibitor, 5-10 mg twice daily. Sequences were derived from CD8+ T cells sorted from blood, sampled at week 24, from a patient treated with tofacitinib. Every receptor here comes from a human donor with alopecia areata.

The V call is TRBV19, the J call TRBJ2-7; a possible D gene is TRBD2 (6 bases). V was pared by 3 bases and J by 3 bases, with 12 bases between. The CDR3 length is 14 residues. The V gene's germline CDR1 is LNHDA and CDR2 SQIVND (reference sequence). The CDR3 sequence: CASSMSGDFYEQYF. The CDR3 DNA sequence: TGTGCCAGTAGTATGAGTGGGGACTTCTACGAGCAGTACTTC.

In the case of this clone: The CDR3 ends on some other residue instead of the conserved phenylalanine or tryptophan, so this is likely a read error. The chain joins TRBV6-6 to TRBJ2-4; D possibly uses TRBD1 or TRBD2 (5 bases each). The CDR3 extends over 13 amino acids. The germline gives CDR1 MNHNY, CDR2 SVGAGI (reference sequence). V was clipped by 2 bases and J by 5 bases, with 7 bases between them. CDR3 DNA sequence: TGTGCCAGCAGTTACATGGGGGAAAACATTCAGTACCTC. Protein sequence: CASSYMGENIQYL.

The chain employs TRBV11-1 and TRBJ2-7; D is undetermined. The V end was cut by 6 bases, the J end by 5 bases, with 11 bases between. The CDR3 totals 12 residues. From germline, CDR1 is SGHAT and CDR2 FQDESV (reference sequence). CDR3 nucleotides: TGTGCCAGCAGGGGTCGACAAAACGAGCAGTACTTC. It specifies CASRGRQNEQYF. Full variable domain (rest looked up from reference TRBV11-1 and TRBJ2-7): EAEVAQSPRYKITEKSQAVAFWCDPISGHATLYWYRQILGQGPELLVQFQDESVVDDSQLPKDRFSAERLKGVDSTLKIQPAELGDSAMYLCASRGRQNEQYFGPGTRLTVT.

The rearrangement links TRBV28 to TRBJ2-2; D may match TRBD1 or TRBD2 (5 bases each). The length of the CDR3 is 16 residues. Germline V gives CDR1 MDHEN, CDR2 SYDVKM. V lost 4 bases, J lost 3 bases, and 15 bases lay in between. CDR3 amino acids: CASSSFRGPYTGELFF. For the CDR3, the DNA is TGTGCCAGCAGTTCTTTCCGGGGCCCTTACACCGGGGAGCTGTTTTTT. Drawing the rest from reference TRBV28 and TRBJ2-2, the complete variable domain is DVKVTQSSRYLVKRTGEKVFLECVQDMDHENMFWYRQDPGLGLRLIYFSYDVKMKEKGDIPEGYSVSREKKERFSLILESASTNQTSMYLCASSSFRGPYTGELFFGEGSRLTVL.

The genes are TRBV7-6 and TRBJ1-1; D may be TRBD1 (5 bases). Germline V gene sequence: CDR1 SGHVS, CDR2 FNYEAQ. This CDR3 has 14 amino acids. V lost 5 bases and J 1 base, leaving 11 bases between the germline ends. This CDR3 reads CASSPRGGNTEAFF. Here the CDR3 DNA reads TGTGCCAGCAGCCCCCGCGGGGGGAACACTGAAGCTTTCTTT.

J is TRBJ2-7 and V is TRBV29-1; D is unresolved. CDR1 SQVTM and CDR2 ANQGSEA come from the germline V gene. CDR3 length equals 15 residues. Trimming took off 1 base at V and 3 bases at J, with 16 bases between the two ends. This CDR3 is CSVEASKLGDYEQYF. The CDR3 DNA is TGCAGCGTTGAAGCGTCCAAGTTAGGAGACTACGAGCAGTACTTC.

This clone was picked up a small number of times. The genes are TRBV29-1 and TRBJ2-1, with D unclear. In germline, CDR1 is SQVTM, CDR2 ANQGSEA. The V gene lost 4 bases and the J gene lost 6 bases, with 13 bases spanning the gap. The CDR3 length is 13 residues. DNA of the CDR3: TGCAGCGTTGGGGTGGCCGCCCCCAATGAGCAGTTCTTC. It is translated as CSVGVAAPNEQFF.

The chain is built from TRBV4-1 and TRBJ2-7; 16 bases map to TRBD2. Germline CDR1 MGHRA, CDR2 YSYEKL. With 3 bases clipped from V and 3 bases from J, the junction kept 5 bases outside the gene matches. This CDR3 comprises 17 residues. DNA of the CDR3: TGCGCCAGCAGCCAGCCGGGACTAGCGGGGGGGTACTACGAGCAGTACTTC. Amino acids: CASSQPGLAGGYYEQYF.

Remarks on this clone: Other DNA sequences in this sample translate to the same CDR3. The V gene is TRBV29-1, the J gene TRBJ2-2, with D tentatively TRBD1 or TRBD2 (5 bases each). Germline loops: CDR1 SQVTM, CDR2 ANQGSEA. V lost 0 bases to trimming and J lost 6 bases, with 8 bases between them. The length of the CDR3 is 13 residues. CDR3 protein: CSVEEGVPGELFF. In DNA, the CDR3 is TGCAGCGTTGAAGAGGGGGTCCCCGGGGAGCTGTTTTTT.

The genes are TRBV7-8 and TRBJ2-7, with 7 bases matching TRBD2. Germline CDR1 is SGHVS and CDR2 is FQNEAQ. The CDR3 covers 13 residues. V trimming: 7 bases; J trimming: 1 base; junction bases outside the gene matches: 4. The CDR3 is CASTRGDSYEQYF. For the CDR3, the DNA is TGTGCCAGCACCCGGGGGGATTCCTACGAGCAGTACTTC. The variable domain in full, with the rest retrieved from reference TRBV7-8 and TRBJ2-7, is GAGVSQSPRYKVAKRGQDVALRCDPISGHVSLFWYQQALGQGPEFLTYFQNEAQLDKSGLPSDRFFAERPEGSVSTLKIQRTQQEDSAVYLCASTRGDSYEQYFGPGTRLTVT.

This clone was counted once. This chain joins TRBV7-6 and TRBJ2-7; D may be TRBD2 (5 bases). Looked up from germline, CDR1 is SGHVS and CDR2 is FNYEAQ. The CDR3 spans 14 residues. V lost 5 bases and J 5 bases, leaving 16 bases between the germline ends. This CDR3 is CASSDRGIMNEQYF. DNA of the CDR3: TGTGCCAGCAGCGATAGAGGGATTATGAACGAGCAGTACTTC. Complete variable domain (other parts from reference TRBV7-6 and TRBJ2-7): GAGVSQSPRYKVTKRGQDVALRCDPISGHVSLYWYRQALGQGPEFLTYFNYEAQQDKSGLPNDRFSAERPEGSISTLTIQRTEQRDSAMYRCASSDRGIMNEQYFGPGTRLTVT.

This clone showed up just a few times. CDR3 bases: TGTGCCAGCAGCCTATCCGGGACACAGACCGGGGAGCTGTTTTTT. Protein: CASSLSGTQTGELFF. This chain links TRBV7-6 with TRBJ2-2; TRBD1 is a possible D gene (6 bases). This CDR3 contains 15 residues. The ends were cut back, 5 bases at V and 5 bases at J, with 15 bases in the middle. CDR1 is SGHVS and CDR2 is FNYEAQ in the germline V gene.

V gene TRBV6-5 combines with J gene TRBJ2-3; no firm D call. The CDR3 is made up of 15 amino acids. Trimming cost V 0 bases and J 0 bases, with 7 bases left between them. Germline CDR1 MNHEY, CDR2 SVGAGI. DNA of the CDR3: TGTGCCAGCAGTTACTCGAGTCCTAGCACAGATACGCAGTATTTT. This codes for CASSYSSPSTDTQYF.

The chain joins TRBV21-1 to TRBJ2-3. TRBV21-1 has pseudogene status. This CDR3 contains 13 residues. CDR3 in DNA: TGTGCCAGCAGCAAGGAATCCCGAGATACGCAGTATTTT. This gives the protein CASSKESRDTQYF.

The chain combines TRBV4-2 with TRBJ2-3; D is undetermined. Trimming shortened V by 0 bases and J by 5 bases, and 15 bases separated the two germline ends. The germline V gene encodes CDR1 LGHNA and CDR2 YNFKEQ. This CDR3 comprises 16 residues. This chain's CDR3 is CASSQESPPVQDTQYF. The DNA for the CDR3 is TGTGCCAGCAGCCAAGAGTCCCCCCCAGTTCAAGATACGCAGTATTTT.

This chain joins TRBV29-1 and TRBJ2-7; D may be TRBD2 (6 bases). CDR1 is SQVTM and CDR2 is ANQGSEA in the germline V gene. V was clipped by 1 base and J by 6 bases, with 19 bases between them. The CDR3 has 15 residues. DNA for the CDR3: TGCAGCGTTGAAGGACCCGGAGGGGTGCGGGTCGAGCAGTACTTC. Protein sequence: CSVEGPGGVRVEQYF.

This chain connects TRBV5-6 to TRBJ2-1; 11 nucleotides match TRBD2. Germline V gene lookup returns CDR1 SGHDT and CDR2 YYEEEE. The CDR3 sequence is 13 residues long. The J segment lost 9 bases and the V segment lost 4 bases, leaving 3 bases of the junction unmatched. The CDR3 protein is CASSPTSGGEQFF. DNA of the CDR3: TGTGCCAGCAGCCCAACTAGCGGGGGTGAGCAGTTCTTC.

This sequence joins TRBV27 and TRBJ1-2; no clear D gene. The germline V gene has CDR1 MNHEY and CDR2 SMNVEV (reference sequence). The CDR3 has 16 residues. V shed 0 bases and J shed 3 bases, with 14 bases lying between them. The CDR3 region has the DNA TGTGCCAGCAGTTTATCGTCCGGACCGATCCACTATGGCTACACCTTC. Encoded protein: CASSLSSGPIHYGYTF.

The rearrangement joins TRBV6-5 to TRBJ1-6; D remains unclear. This CDR3 has 15 residues. CDR1 is MNHEY, CDR2 SVGAGI, per germline. With 4 bases removed from V and 4 bases from J, the gap between germline ends came to 11 bases. The CDR3 DNA reads TGTGCCAGCAGTTCGACTACACCTTATAATTCACCCCTCCACTTT. This gives the protein CASSSTTPYNSPLHF.

The chain has TRBV6-5 and TRBJ2-1; no clear D gene. The germline V and J ends were trimmed by 0 bases and 8 bases, with 8 bases remaining between them. The CDR3 consists of 13 residues. Germline V gene lookup returns CDR1 MNHEY and CDR2 SVGAGI. CDR3 bases: TGTGCCAGCAGTTACTCAGATGGGGATGAGCAGTTCTTC. Translating gives CASSYSDGDEQFF.

This rearrangement joins TRBV7-3 to TRBJ2-2, with TRBD1 matching 9 bases. The V gene's germline CDR1 is SGHTA and CDR2 FQGTGA. The CDR3 is 15 residues long. The ends lost 10 bases at V and 6 bases at J; junction bases unmatched: 12. The CDR3 protein is CATRQVGTGPGELFF. CDR3 in DNA: TGTGCCACCCGACAAGTGGGGACAGGGCCCGGGGAGCTGTTTTTT.

The V call is TRBV2, the J call TRBJ2-5, with D possibly TRBD1 on 6 matching bases. TRBJ2-7 matches the DNA end more closely, so the J call is doubtful. This CDR3 is 18 amino acids long. The germline V gene encodes CDR1 SNHLY and CDR2 FYNNEI. The DNA for the CDR3 is TGTGCCAGCAGTCGGCCCTCCTTGGACAGTCCCCTCCTTTACGAGCAGTACTTC. Encoded protein: CASSRPSLDSPLLYEQYF.

The CDR3 DNA is TGTGCCAGCAGTCCCAGGGCTAGCAAAGAGACCCAGTACTTC. As protein: CASSPRASKETQYF. The genes are TRBV28 and TRBJ2-5; D is possibly TRBD1 or TRBD2 (5 bases each). V dropped 5 bases and J dropped 3 bases, with 13 bases sitting between them. CDR1 is MDHEN, CDR2 SYDVKM, per germline. This CDR3 region has 14 residues.

This rearrangement joins TRBV7-3 to TRBJ1-1, with D hard to call. Trimming shortened V by 5 bases and J by 0 bases, and 7 bases separated the two germline ends. Germline V CDR1 and CDR2: SGHTA, FQGTGA. CDR3 size: 13 residues. Here the CDR3 DNA reads TGTGCCAGCAGCCTTGGAATGAACACTGAAGCTTTCTTT. Amino acids: CASSLGMNTEAFF.

The J gene is TRBJ2-3, the V gene TRBV5-4; 8 positions match TRBD2. The CDR3 covers 15 residues. CDR1 is SGHNT and CDR2 is YYREEE in the germline V gene (reference sequence). The V gene end was trimmed by 5 bases and the J gene end by 6 bases; junction bases not matched to a gene: 11. CDR3 sequence: CASRRSGGRADTQYF. The CDR3 coding sequence is TGTGCCAGCAGGCGGAGCGGGGGTCGGGCCGATACGCAGTATTTT.

The chain carries TRBV5-6 and TRBJ2-7; 12 bases line up with TRBD2. CDR1 and CDR2 (germline): SGHDT, YYEEEE. V was pared by 1 base and J by 7 bases, with 9 bases of the junction left unmatched. The CDR3 loop spans 16 amino acids. The CDR3 DNA is TGTGCCAGCAGCTTGACTAGCGGGGGGACCGTACGTGAGCAGTACTTC. Amino acid sequence: CASSLTSGGTVREQYF.

This chain connects TRBV4-3 to TRBJ2-3, with 9 bases matching TRBD1. V trimming: 4 bases; J trimming: 5 bases; junction bases outside the gene matches: 7. CDR1 and CDR2 (germline): LGHNA, YSLEER. The CDR3 length is 15 residues. The CDR3 sequence is CASSPWDRDQDTQYF. CDR3 DNA: TGCGCCAGCAGCCCCTGGGACAGGGACCAAGATACGCAGTATTTT.